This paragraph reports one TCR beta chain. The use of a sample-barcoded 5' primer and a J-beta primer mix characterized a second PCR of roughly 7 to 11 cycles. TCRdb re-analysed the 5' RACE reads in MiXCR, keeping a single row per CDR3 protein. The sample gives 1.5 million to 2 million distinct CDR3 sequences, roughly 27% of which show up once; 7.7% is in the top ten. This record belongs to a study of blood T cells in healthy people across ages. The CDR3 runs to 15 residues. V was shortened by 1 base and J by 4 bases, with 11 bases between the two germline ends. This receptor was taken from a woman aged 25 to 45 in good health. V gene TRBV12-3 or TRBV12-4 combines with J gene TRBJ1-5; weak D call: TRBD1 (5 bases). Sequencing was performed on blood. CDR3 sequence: CASSLGLPGNQPQHF. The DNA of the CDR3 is TGTGCCAGCAGTTTAGGGCTACCAGGGAATCAGCCCCAGCATTTT.